This section outlines one T cell receptor beta chain sequence together with its context. This clone's antigen is unknown. Base qualities are missing; no much larger clone stands one base away. Per the publication, the time point label means: approximately 2 years on ibrutinib. For TCR beta library preparation, roughly 1.8 micrograms of genomic DNA was extracted from cryopreserved PBMCs. Longitudinal blood samples from CLL patients on ibrutinib monotherapy underwent high-throughput TCR beta sequencing. Patients were enrolled in a phase 2 open-label single-center ibrutinib monotherapy trial. As encoded in the germline V gene, CDR1 is SGDLS while CDR2 is YYNGEE. The V and J ends are trimmed by 3 bases and 6 bases, leaving 19 bases between them. Including the terminal cysteine and phenylalanine, the CDR3 comprises 16 residues. Only the CDR3 part of the read is kept: 48 bases, read in frame from the first base.

The record originates from a study of cytotoxic CD8 clonotypes in ibrutinib-treated CLL (dated by TCRdb to the early 2020s). Notes on the research overall: The cohort included roughly 15 treatment-naive and 11 relapsed/refractory patients; about 17 were IGHV unmutated. Partial responses were observed in roughly 24 patients and complete responses in 2; after a median follow-up of roughly 72 months, remission was maintained in 15 or so patients and progression was observed in approximately 12. Response samples were taken after a median of 12 months on treatment, ranging from about 6 to 36 months. Samples averaged 255,043 productive templates and 90,000 to 100,000 productive rearrangements. Longitudinal samples were available for about 30% of the 86 trial participants. Cryopreserved peripheral blood mononuclear cells were obtained prior to treatment, at the time of response, and at either disease progression or sustained remission. Every sample from remission and from progressive disease was obtained while the patients were still on ibrutinib. The study at large found these results: At baseline, clonality was higher than in age-matched healthy donors and showed a strong correlation with circulating CD8+ T-cell counts. Clonality rose at ibrutinib response, remained stable during sustained remission, and dropped back toward baseline at progression. Public clonotypes were rare and either shrank or stayed stable during treatment, and the rise in clonality at ibrutinib response reflected expansion of private clonotypes. Sampling times were not matched between sustained-remission and progressing patients, and lymph node repertoires were not studied.

On a MiSeq, deep resolution sequencing aimed for a depth between 1 in 1 million and 1 in 200,000 T cells, with each clonotype covered approximately 10x on average. The immunoSEQ hsTCRB Kit was used to generate the TCR beta libraries. As for the authors' bioinformatics: The data were analyzed with ImmunoSEQ Analyzer and ImmunoSEQ Data Assistant, and V, D and J gene assignments followed IMGT definitions. Clonality, which ranges from 0 to 1, was calculated as one minus the normalized Shannon entropy of productive rearrangement frequencies. Only overrepresented clonotypes making up at least 0.05% of each patient's repertoire were included in the public clonotype analysis. Approximately 12 age-matched healthy donor repertoires from immuneACCESS were used as controls for clonality. This immuneACCESS table, as held by TCRdb, lists in-frame sequences with V and J called but not all clones. Of the missing ones, under half trace to an unresolved V gene in checked studies; the others have no known cause. That table is the source of V, J and clone size, and D and trimming were worked out from the DNA. Across this sample there are approximately 100,000 clones, with 58% seen only once. The ten biggest clones cover more than 35% of the sample.

The V and J genes are TRBV9 and TRBJ1-5, with TRBD1 as a weak D call on 6 bases. The sequenced sample was PBMCs, obtained after 24 months of ibrutinib treatment. This TCR was sampled from a human donor with chronic lymphocytic leukemia. The CDR3 reads CASSAERGGLGQPQHF. The bases are TGTGCCAGCAGCGCCGAGAGAGGGGGTTTGGGTCAGCCCCAGCATTTT.